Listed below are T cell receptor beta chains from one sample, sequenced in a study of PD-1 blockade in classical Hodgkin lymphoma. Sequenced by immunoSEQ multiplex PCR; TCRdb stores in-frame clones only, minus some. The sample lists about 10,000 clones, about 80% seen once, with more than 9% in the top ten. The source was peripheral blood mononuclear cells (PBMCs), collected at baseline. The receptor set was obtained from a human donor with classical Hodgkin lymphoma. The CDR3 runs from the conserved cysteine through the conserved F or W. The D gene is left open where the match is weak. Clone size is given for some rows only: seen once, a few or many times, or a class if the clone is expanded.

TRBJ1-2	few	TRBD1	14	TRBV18	TGTGCCAGCTCTCGACAGGGGGCCAACTATGGCTACACCTTC	CASSRQGANYGYTF
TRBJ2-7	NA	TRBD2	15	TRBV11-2	TGTGCCAGCAGCCGGTCGGGGGGTTCCCTTAGTGAGCAGTACTTC	CASSRSGGSLSEQYF
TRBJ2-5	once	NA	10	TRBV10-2	TGCGCCAGCAGTCGGGAGACCCAGTACTTC	CASSRETQYF
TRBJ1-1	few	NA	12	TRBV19	TGTGCCAGTGGTAGCCGGAGAACTGAAGCTTTCTTT	CASGSRRTEAFF
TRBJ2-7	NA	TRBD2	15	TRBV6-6	TGTGCCAGCAGCACACTGGGACTAGCCGGTGGGAAGCAGTACTTC	CASSTLGLAGGKQYF
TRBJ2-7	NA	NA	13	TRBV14	TGTGCCAGCAGCCACCTCCCGGGGTCCGAGCAGTACTTC	CASSHLPGSEQYF
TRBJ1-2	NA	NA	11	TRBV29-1	TGCAGCGTTGAAGATTACTATGGCTACACCTTC	CSVEDYYGYTF
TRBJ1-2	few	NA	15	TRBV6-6	TGTGCCAGCAGTTACCCCGGGGGATCAAACTATGGCTACACCTTC	CASSYPGGSNYGYTF
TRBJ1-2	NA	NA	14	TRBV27	TGTGCCAGCAGTTTAACTGTGGGTAACTATGGCTACACCTTC	CASSLTVGNYGYTF
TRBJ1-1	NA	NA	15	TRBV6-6	TGTGCCAGCAGTTACTCTTTCACTAGAAACACTGAAGCTTTCTTT	CASSYSFTRNTEAFF
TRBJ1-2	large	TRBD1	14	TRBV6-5	TGTGCCAGCAGTCGGGGACAGGGTGGAGGTGGCTACACCTTC	CASSRGQGGGGYTF
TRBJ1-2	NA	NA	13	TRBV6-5	TGTGCCAGCAGACTCGGGGGGGTCAATGGCTACACCTTC	CASRLGGVNGYTF
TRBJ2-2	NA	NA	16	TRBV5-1	TGCGCCAGCAGCTTGCAGGGCCAGGGCGGCACCGGGGAGCTGTTTTTT	CASSLQGQGGTGELFF
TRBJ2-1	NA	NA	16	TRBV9	TGTGCCAGCAGCGTAACGCCTAATGTGGGGCAGGGAGAGCAGTTCTTC	CASSVTPNVGQGEQFF
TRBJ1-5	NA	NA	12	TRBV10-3	TGTGCCATCGGTGCGGAAAATCAGCCCCAGCATTTT	CAIGAENQPQHF
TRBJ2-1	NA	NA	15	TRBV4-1	TGCGCCAGCAGCCAAGGGTTCGCGGGTTACAATGAGCAGTTCTTC	CASSQGFAGYNEQFF
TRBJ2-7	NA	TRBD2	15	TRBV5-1	TGCGCCAGCAGCTCAAAAGCGGGAGGCCACTACGAGCAGTACTTC	CASSSKAGGHYEQYF
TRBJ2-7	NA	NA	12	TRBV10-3	TGTGCCATCAGCGGACACCCCTACGAGCAGTACTTC	CAISGHPYEQYF
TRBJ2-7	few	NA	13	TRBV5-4	TGTGCCAGCAGCTTCGGACGAGACTACGAGCAGTACTTC	CASSFGRDYEQYF
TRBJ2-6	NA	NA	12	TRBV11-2	TGTGCCAGCAGGTCTGGGGCCAACGTCCTGACTTTC	CASRSGANVLTF
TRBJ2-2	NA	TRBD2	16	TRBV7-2	TGTGCCAGCAGGGAGTCTAGCGGAAGATACACCGGGGAGCTGTTTTTT	CASRESSGRYTGELFF
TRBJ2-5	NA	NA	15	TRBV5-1	TGCGCCAGCAGTGTGACGGGGGGCCTGGAAGAGACCCAGTACTTC	CASSVTGGLEETQYF
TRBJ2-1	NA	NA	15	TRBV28	TGTGCCAGCAGTTTAGGAGGGGCCGGGAACAATGAGCAGTTCTTC	CASSLGGAGNNEQFF
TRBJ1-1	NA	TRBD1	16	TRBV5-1	TGCGCCAGCAGCTCCCAAGGGGGCCCGGTGGGCACTGAAGCTTTCTTT	CASSSQGGPVGTEAFF
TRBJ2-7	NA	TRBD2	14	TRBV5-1	TGCGCCAGCAGCTTGGTCGGGGGGGAATACGAGCAGTACTTC	CASSLVGGEYEQYF
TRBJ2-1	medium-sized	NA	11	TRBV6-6	TGTGCCAGCATTTCGGGGCCTGAGCAGTTCTTC	CASISGPEQFF
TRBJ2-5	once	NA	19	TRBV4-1	TGCGCCAGCAGCCAATCAACACTCGGGTCTTTACGGGGGAAAGAGACCCAGTACTTC	CASSQSTLGSLRGKETQYF
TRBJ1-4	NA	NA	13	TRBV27	TGTGCCAGCAGTACGGGGGGCGACGAAAAACTGTTTTTT	CASSTGGDEKLFF
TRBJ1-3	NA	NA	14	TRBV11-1	TGTGCCGGCAGCTCATACGGATCGGGAAACACCATATATTTT	CAGSSYGSGNTIYF
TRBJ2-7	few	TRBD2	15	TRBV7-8	TGTGCCAGCAGCTTAGGCCCGGGACTAGCGAGGGAGCAGTACTTC	CASSLGPGLAREQYF
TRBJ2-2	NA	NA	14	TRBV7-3	TGTGCCAGCAGCGCCCGGCAGGGGACCGGGGAGCTGTTTTTT	CASSARQGTGELFF
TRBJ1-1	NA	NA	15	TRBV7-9	TGTGCCAGCAGCGCCCATTCTGGCAGGTCCGCTGAAGCTTTCTTT	CASSAHSGRSAEAFF
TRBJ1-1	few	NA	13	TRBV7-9	TGTGCCAGCAGTTCTCTACCAGACACTGAAGCTTTCTTT	CASSSLPDTEAFF
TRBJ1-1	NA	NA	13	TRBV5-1	TGCGCCAGCAGATCAGGGATGAACACTGAAGCTTTCTTT	CASRSGMNTEAFF
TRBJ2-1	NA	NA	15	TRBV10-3	TGTGCCATCTCTGGCGGTACCCTGGGGGGCAATGAGCAGTTCTTC	CAISGGTLGGNEQFF
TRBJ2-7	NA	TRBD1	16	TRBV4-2	TGTGCCAGCAGCCAATTTGGGACAGGGGGTTTTGGAGAGCAGTACTTC	CASSQFGTGGFGEQYF
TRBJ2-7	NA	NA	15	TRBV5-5	TGTGCCAGCAGCTTGGGGCAGGGAAGCTCCTACGAGCAGTACTTC	CASSLGQGSSYEQYF
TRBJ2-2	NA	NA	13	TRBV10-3	TGTGCCATCAGACCGATTTTAACCGGGGAGCTGTTTTTT	CAIRPILTGELFF
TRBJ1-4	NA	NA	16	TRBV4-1	TGCGCCAGCAGCCAATTTCCGTCATTTGGTGGGGAAAAACTGTTTTTT	CASSQFPSFGGEKLFF
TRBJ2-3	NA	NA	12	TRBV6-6	TGTGCCAGCATAACCGGCACAGATACGCAGTATTTT	CASITGTDTQYF
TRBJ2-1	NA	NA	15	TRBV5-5	TGTGCCAGCAGCCTGGACTCGAGTGTCTACAATGAGCAGTTCTTC	CASSLDSSVYNEQFF